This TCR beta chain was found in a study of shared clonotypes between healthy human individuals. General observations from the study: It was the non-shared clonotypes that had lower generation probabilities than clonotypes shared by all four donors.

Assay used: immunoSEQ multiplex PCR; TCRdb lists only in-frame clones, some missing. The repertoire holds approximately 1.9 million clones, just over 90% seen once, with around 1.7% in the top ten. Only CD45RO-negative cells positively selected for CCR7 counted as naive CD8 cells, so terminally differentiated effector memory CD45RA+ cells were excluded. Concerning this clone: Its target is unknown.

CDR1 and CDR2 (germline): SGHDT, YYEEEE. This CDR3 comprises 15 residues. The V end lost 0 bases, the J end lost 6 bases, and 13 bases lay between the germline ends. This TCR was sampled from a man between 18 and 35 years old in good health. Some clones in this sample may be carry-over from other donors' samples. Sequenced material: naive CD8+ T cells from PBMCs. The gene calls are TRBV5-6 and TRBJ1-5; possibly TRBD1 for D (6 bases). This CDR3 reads CASSLDGQGSQPQHF. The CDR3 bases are TGTGCCAGCAGCTTGGATGGGCAGGGGAGTCAGCCCCAGCATTTT.